Presented here are 5 T cell receptor beta chains from one specimen sequenced in a study of T cells in Graves' hyperthyroidism and ophthalmopathy. TCR beta CDR3 sequences were amplified from RNA transcripts. The study used the HTBI primer set for a first-round RT-PCR of the TCR CDR3. In TCRdb, the multiplex PCR reads were re-called with MiXCR into one record per CDR3 protein. The data contain under 400,000 distinct CDR3 sequences, 15% to 20% of them singletons. The sequencing input was blood. Source of these receptors: a man aged 25-40 years with Graves' hyperthyroidism.

The CDR3 region is CASSSGTAGEKLFF. As DNA, the CDR3 is TGCGCCAGCTCCTCCGGGACGGCGGGAGAAAAACTGTTTTTT. The rearrangement links TRBV5-1 to TRBJ1-4; a weak D match, TRBD1 (5 bases). The V end was cut by 7 bases, the J end by 8 bases, with 18 bases between. The length of the CDR3 is 14 residues. Germline CDR1 reads SGHRS; CDR2 reads YFSETQ.

This clonotype has only a few counts. It may be a read error: a sequence one base away is much more abundant. The CDR3 carries no conserved terminal phenylalanine or tryptophan, so it likely arises from a read error. V and J are TRBV20-1 and TRBJ2-7; 10 nucleotides line up with TRBD2. The CDR3 length is 13 residues. J was trimmed by 3 bases and V by 5 bases; bases with no gene match: 4. The germline gives CDR1 DFQATT, CDR2 SNEGSKA (reference sequence). CDR3: CSAGKREGYEQYL. In DNA, the CDR3 is TGCAGTGCTGGGAAGCGGGAGGGCTACGAGCAGTACCTC.

This clonotype was counted at least ten times. V gene TRBV6-1 combines with J gene TRBJ2-7; possible D gene TRBD2, 5 bases. This CDR3 is built from 16 residues. V dropped 6 bases and J dropped 1 base, with 19 bases sitting between them. Germline CDR1 is MNHNS and CDR2 is SASEGT. In DNA, the CDR3 is TGTGCCAGCAGGACCGTAGGTGGGCGGGTATCCTACGAGCAGTACTTC. Translation gives CASRTVGGRVSYEQYF.

The sample holds many counts of this clonotype. The V gene is TRBV6-1, the J gene TRBJ2-7, with TRBD2 matching over 8 bases. The CDR3 contains 14 residues. In germline, CDR1 is MNHNS, CDR2 SASEGT. Trimming cost V 8 bases and J 2 bases; bases outside gene matches: 8. CDR3 DNA sequence: TGTGCCAGCCCCGGGAGGGCCAGCCCCTACGAGCAGTACTTC. It yields the protein CASPGRASPYEQYF.

This clonotype has only a few counts. The J gene is TRBJ2-3, the V gene TRBV19; 8 bases are shared with TRBD1. Per the germline V gene, CDR1 is LNHDA and CDR2 is SQIVND (reference sequence). CDR3 length: 14 residues. The J segment lost 3 bases and the V segment lost 7 bases, leaving 6 bases of the junction unmatched. The CDR3 coding sequence is TGTGCCAGTACCCCGGACAGGGAAACAGATACGCAGTATTTT. It is translated as CASTPDRETDTQYF.